What follows are 23 T cell receptor beta chains derived from one specimen sequenced in a study of blood T cell repertoires in COVID-19 (dated by TCRdb to the early 2020s). The library was prepared using the immunoSEQ multiplex PCR assay. Drawn from immuneACCESS, this table holds only the in-frame rearrangements with V and J called that TCRdb kept. Clones are partly lost; checked studies trace under half to an unresolved V gene and leave the rest unexplained. Counted in this sample were 200,000 to 250,000 clones; 70% to 90% of them appeared once. The leading ten clones occupy roughly 7.6% of the sample. The specimen sequenced was peripheral blood. The source is a woman aged 45-65 years with active or convalescent COVID-19.

The gene calls are TRBV19 and TRBJ1-1, with TRBD1 matching over 8 bases. This CDR3 comprises 14 residues. The junction had 3 bases not matched to a gene; V was cut back by 5 bases and J by 1 base. The germline V gene encodes CDR1 LNHDA and CDR2 SQIVND (reference sequence). The CDR3 loop is CASSQGAANTEAFF. The CDR3 DNA sequence: TGTGCCAGTAGTCAGGGGGCGGCGAACACTGAAGCTTTCTTT.

This chain links TRBV6-1 with TRBJ2-3; D gene uncertain. Germline CDR1 reads MNHNS; CDR2 reads SASEGT. The CDR3 runs 14 residues. The V and J ends lost 2 bases and 3 bases respectively, with 9 bases between them. CDR3 sequence (DNA): TGTGCCAGCAGTGAAATCACCCAGACAGATACGCAGTATTTT. Encoded protein: CASSEITQTDTQYF.

This rearrangement joins TRBV7-9 to TRBJ1-6, with D perhaps TRBD1 (6 bases). CDR3 size: 14 residues. Germline V gives CDR1 SEHNR, CDR2 FQNEAQ (reference sequence). V lost 3 bases, J lost 6 bases, and 9 bases lay in between. DNA for the CDR3: TGTGCCAGCAGCTTGGGACAAACTAATTCACCCCTCCACTTT. Protein: CASSLGQTNSPLHF.

The V and J genes are TRBV7-2 and TRBJ2-7; no reliable D call. Germline V gene sequence: CDR1 SGHTA, CDR2 FQGNSA. The CDR3 is made up of 15 amino acids. V lost 3 bases and J 0 bases, leaving 12 bases between the germline ends. CDR3 protein: CASSFDSMSSYEQYV. CDR3 bases: TGTGCCAGCAGCTTCGACTCCATGAGCTCCTACGAGCAGTACGTC.

The gene calls are TRBV7-6 and TRBJ2-2, with a possible D match to TRBD1 (6 bases). V lost 5 bases, J lost 3 bases, and 22 bases lay in between. The CDR3 covers 18 residues. The germline CDR1 and CDR2 sequences are SGHVS and FNYEAQ. The CDR3 DNA sequence: TGTGCCAGCAGCGAAACGGTCAGGGGCGAGGGGTACACCGGGGAGCTGTTTTTT. Encoded protein: CASSETVRGEGYTGELFF. Full variable domain (outside the CDR3, taken from reference TRBV7-6 and TRBJ2-2): GAGVSQSPRYKVTKRGQDVALRCDPISGHVSLYWYRQALGQGPEFLTYFNYEAQQDKSGLPNDRFSAERPEGSISTLTIQRTEQRDSAMYRCASSETVRGEGYTGELFFGEGSRLTVL.

V gene TRBV7-9 combines with J gene TRBJ1-2; maybe TRBD1 (6 bases). The CDR3 consists of 13 residues. Germline loops: CDR1 SEHNR, CDR2 FQNEAQ (reference sequence). V lost 3 bases, J lost 6 bases, and 11 bases lay in between. This CDR3 reads CASSLKQGDGYTF. As DNA, the CDR3 is TGTGCCAGCAGCTTGAAACAGGGTGATGGCTACACCTTC.

V gene TRBV10-3 combines with J gene TRBJ1-1, with D uncertain. V was clipped by 4 bases and J by 0 bases, with 6 bases between them. This CDR3 comprises 13 residues. Germline CDR1 and CDR2: ENHRY and SYGVKD. Written as DNA, the CDR3 is TGTGCCATCAGTGGGCAATTGAACACTGAAGCTTTCTTT. The encoded protein is CAISGQLNTEAFF.

The chain recombines TRBV30 with TRBJ2-5; the D gene is possibly TRBD1 (6 bases). V was clipped by 0 bases and J by 2 bases, with 16 bases between them. Germline CDR1 is GTSNPN and CDR2 is SVGIG (reference sequence). This CDR3 contains 16 residues. The CDR3 DNA reads TGTGCCTGGAGTGTCCCTGGGGACACCCAACAAGAGACCCAGTACTTC. Its translation is CAWSVPGDTQQETQYF.

The J gene is TRBJ1-2, the V gene TRBV5-1; D possibly corresponds to TRBD1 (5 bases). Germline lookup yields CDR1 SGHRS and CDR2 YFSETQ. Trimming took 4 bases from V and 3 from J, leaving 10 bases between them. CDR3 length: 13 residues. The CDR3 here is CASSPDSYYGYTF. CDR3 sequence (DNA): TGCGCCAGCAGCCCTGACAGTTACTATGGCTACACCTTC.

The chain employs TRBV25-1 and TRBJ2-3; 7 bases agree with TRBD2. The CDR3 has 15 amino acids. The germline CDR1 and CDR2 sequences are MGHDK and SYGVNS. Unmatched junction bases numbered 9, after V lost 6 bases and J lost 3 bases. The CDR3 sequence: CASRRLGGGTDTQYF. The DNA of the CDR3 is TGTGCCAGCAGAAGGTTGGGGGGGGGAACAGATACGCAGTATTTT.

The chain has TRBV27 and TRBJ2-4; a possible D gene is TRBD1 (5 bases). CDR3 size: 12 residues. Germline V gives CDR1 MNHEY, CDR2 SMNVEV (reference sequence). Trimming removed 5 bases at V and 9 bases at J, with 11 bases between. The CDR3 DNA reads as TGTGCCAGCAGTCCCAGGGTGGGCATTCAGTACTTC. As protein: CASSPRVGIQYF.

Only one count was recorded for this clone. This chain links TRBV5-5 with TRBJ2-1; 10 bases are a match to TRBD2. Germline CDR1 and CDR2: SGHKS and YYEKEE (reference sequence). The CDR3 sequence is 14 residues long. The junction had 3 bases not matched to a gene; V was cut back by 2 bases and J by 7 bases. CDR3 nucleotides: TGTGCCAGCAGCTTACTAGCGGGATATAATGAGCAGTTCTTC. Translation: CASSLLAGYNEQFF.

The chain uses TRBV2 and TRBJ1-1; D possibly corresponds to TRBD1 (5 bases). This CDR3 contains 12 residues. Trimming removed 8 bases at V and 1 base at J, with 8 bases between. Germline V gene lookup returns CDR1 SNHLY and CDR2 FYNNEI. CDR3 residues: CASGARNTEAFF. CDR3 nucleotides: TGTGCCAGCGGGGCGAGGAACACTGAAGCTTTCTTT.

This chain uses TRBV19 with TRBJ2-3; D is possibly TRBD2 (5 bases). Looked up from germline, CDR1 is LNHDA and CDR2 is SQIVND (reference sequence). The CDR3 is made up of 15 amino acids. V lost 4 bases and J 4 bases, leaving 15 bases between the germline ends. The CDR3 region is CASSNEGLGADTQYF. The CDR3 DNA sequence: TGTGCCAGTAGTAATGAGGGTTTAGGCGCAGATACGCAGTATTTT.

The gene calls are TRBV19 and TRBJ1-1, with D hard to call. The germline gives CDR1 LNHDA, CDR2 SQIVND (reference sequence). The CDR3 length is 14 residues. The V and J ends lost 2 bases and 6 bases respectively, with 13 bases between them. The CDR3 sequence: CASSISQGGAEAFF. DNA of the CDR3: TGTGCCAGTAGTATATCCCAAGGCGGGGCTGAAGCTTTCTTT.

Comment on this clone: In the same sample, other DNA sequences code for this CDR3. The gene calls are TRBV5-1 and TRBJ1-1, with 8 bases identical to TRBD1. CDR3 size: 15 residues. V gave up 0 bases and J gave up 0 bases; unmatched junction bases: 1. Germline values: CDR1 SGHRS, CDR2 YFSETQ. The CDR3 loop is CASSLAGGMNTEAFF. The DNA for the CDR3 is TGCGCCAGCAGCTTGGCAGGGGGCATGAACACTGAAGCTTTCTTT.

The gene calls are TRBV27 and TRBJ1-6; D might be TRBD1 (5 bases). Germline V gene lookup returns CDR1 MNHEY and CDR2 SMNVEV (reference sequence). Trimming left V 2 bases short and J 5 bases short, with 16 bases between. This CDR3 region has 17 residues. The CDR3 DNA reads TGTGCCAGCAGTTTAGAGAACAGGTTTTGGAATAATTCACCCCTCCACTTT. Its translation is CASSLENRFWNNSPLHF.

This clone was seen just once. The chain combines TRBV29-1 with TRBJ2-1; the D gene is possibly TRBD2 (5 bases). Germline CDR1 and CDR2: SQVTM and ANQGSEA. The CDR3 spans 15 residues. Trimming stripped 5 bases from V and 0 bases from J, with 14 bases between. The CDR3 spells CSVPSIGSSYNEQFF. The CDR3 nucleotides are TGCAGCGTTCCGTCAATAGGGAGCTCCTACAATGAGCAGTTCTTC.

CDR3 sequence: CASSRTGTTTGELFF. CDR3 in DNA: TGTGCCAGCAGCCGGACAGGGACCACCACCGGGGAGCTGTTTTTT. This sequence joins TRBV7-9 and TRBJ2-2, with 8 positions matching TRBD1. Losses at the gene ends were 5 bases for V and 4 bases for J; bases not matched to a gene: 6. The germline gives CDR1 SEHNR, CDR2 FQNEAQ (reference sequence). This CDR3 has 15 amino acids. The variable domain in full, completed from reference TRBV7-9 and TRBJ2-2, reads DTGVSQNPRHKITKRGQNVTFRCDPISEHNRLYWYRQTLGQGPEFLTYFQNEAQLEKSRLLSDRFSAERPKGSFSTLEIQRTEQGDSAMYLCASSRTGTTTGELFFGEGSRLTVL.

This clone was picked up a small number of times. Other DNA sequences in the same sample also yield this CDR3. CDR3 bases: TGCGCCAGCAGCTTGGAACTAGCAGGCTACAATGAGCAGTTCTTC. Translating it yields CASSLELAGYNEQFF. The genes are TRBV5-1 and TRBJ2-1, with D possibly TRBD2 on 6 matching bases. Germline values: CDR1 SGHRS, CDR2 YFSETQ. CDR3 length: 15 amino acids. Trimming removed 0 bases at V and 3 bases at J, with 10 bases between.

V is TRBV4-1 and J is TRBJ2-1; D is possibly TRBD1 (8 bases). The V end lost 5 bases, the J end lost 3 bases, and 17 bases lay between the germline ends. In germline, CDR1 is MGHRA, CDR2 YSYEKL. The CDR3 sequence is 16 residues long. The CDR3 region is CASSEAGTGGYNEQFF. CDR3 in DNA: TGCGCCAGCAGCGAAGCGGGAACAGGGGGCTACAATGAGCAGTTCTTC.

V gene TRBV7-9 combines with J gene TRBJ2-3; tentatively, D is TRBD2 (5 bases). Trimming took off 5 bases at V and 5 bases at J, with 26 bases between the two ends. The CDR3 spans 18 residues. Germline CDR1 SEHNR, CDR2 FQNEAQ (reference sequence). The CDR3: CASSRGISGPPVEDTQYF. Written as DNA, the CDR3 is TGTGCCAGCAGCCGAGGAATAAGCGGTCCTCCCGTGGAAGATACGCAGTATTTT.

This chain uses TRBV6-6 with TRBJ1-1; D gene ambiguous. Trimming shortened V by 6 bases and J by 3 bases, and 11 bases separated the two germline ends. This CDR3 has 13 amino acids. Per the germline V gene, CDR1 is MNHNY and CDR2 is SVGAGI (reference sequence). Written as DNA, the CDR3 is TGTGCCAGCAGGGACCTGCGGGACACTGAAGCTTTCTTT. This translates into CASRDLRDTEAFF.